The 16 T cell receptor beta chains below come from one sample, sequenced in a study of T cell repertoires in cytomegalovirus infection. TCRdb used MiXCR to reprocess the reads, holding one entry per CDR3 protein. Among fewer than 200,000 distinct CDR3 sequences listed, roughly a fifth were seen once. Sequencing was carried out using PBMCs. These receptors came from a human donor in good health (CMV status not recorded). Some clones in this sample may be carry-over from other donors' samples.

This clonotype was counted at least ten times. The CDR3 bases are TGTGCCAGCAGCTTACAGGGGTTTACTGAAGCTTTCTTT. It translates to CASSLQGFTEAFF. The chain joins TRBV7-9 to TRBJ1-1; tentative D call: TRBD1 (6 bases). This CDR3 region has 13 residues. Looked up from germline, CDR1 is SEHNR and CDR2 is FQNEAQ (reference sequence). V was shortened by 2 bases and J by 5 bases, with 9 bases between the two germline ends. The full variable domain, rest sourced from reference TRBV7-9 and TRBJ1-1, is DTGVSQNPRHKITKRGQNVTFRCDPISEHNRLYWYRQTLGQGPEFLTYFQNEAQLEKSRLLSDRFSAERPKGSFSTLEIQRTEQGDSAMYLCASSLQGFTEAFFGQGTRLTVV.

A remark on this clonotype: Given a much more abundant clone one base away, this may be a read error. The chain combines TRBV11-2 with TRBJ1-2; TRBD1 might be the D (5 bases). Deletions cut 0 bases from V and 8 bases from J, with 16 bases between. Germline loops: CDR1 SGHAT, CDR2 FQNNGV. CDR3 length equals 15 residues. The CDR3 protein is CASSLEGTTVGGYTF. CDR3 bases: TGTGCCAGCAGCTTAGAGGGGACGACAGTGGGAGGCTACACCTTC.

The chain couples TRBV19 to TRBJ1-2; no definite D call. V gave up 6 bases and J gave up 8 bases, with 22 bases separating them. Germline CDR1 is LNHDA and CDR2 is SQIVND (reference sequence). CDR3 length: 15 amino acids. For the CDR3, the DNA is TGTGCCAGTAGGGACCACCTAAGAACAGTCCGCGGCTACACCTTC. Translating gives CASRDHLRTVRGYTF.

This clonotype was seen ten or more times. This rearrangement joins TRBV6-2 or TRBV6-3 to TRBJ2-7; 8 nucleotides align to TRBD1. Germline V lookup: CDR1 MNHEY, CDR2 SVGEGT. V lost 5 bases to trimming and J lost 0 bases; unmatched junction nucleotides: 3. CDR3 length equals 14 residues. CDR3: CASSRTGSSYEQYF. CDR3 bases: TGTGCCAGCAGTCGGACAGGGAGCTCCTACGAGCAGTACTTC.

In the case of this clonotype: A much larger clone differs by one base, so this may be a read error. This chain connects TRBV7-9 to TRBJ2-7; 10 bases map to TRBD2. The CDR3 sequence is 15 residues long. With 5 bases clipped from V and 3 bases from J, the junction kept 7 bases outside the gene matches. CDR1 SEHNR and CDR2 FQNEAQ come from the germline V gene (reference sequence). The CDR3 nucleotides read TGTGCCAGCAGCCGGCTGGCTAGCGGGAGCTACGAGCAGTACTTC. Its translation is CASSRLASGSYEQYF. The full variable domain, completed using reference TRBV7-9 and TRBJ2-7, is DTGVSQNPRHKITKRGQNVTFRCDPISEHNRLYWYRQTLGQGPEFLTYFQNEAQLEKSRLLSDRFSAERPKGSFSTLEIQRTEQGDSAMYLCASSRLASGSYEQYFGPGTRLTVT.

Only a few counts were recorded for this clonotype. This sequence joins TRBV7-4 and TRBJ2-5; possibly TRBD2 for D (6 bases). Trimming took 5 bases from V and 0 from J, leaving 10 bases between them. Germline V gene data show CDR1 as SGHVT and CDR2 as SQSDAQ. The CDR3 contains 14 residues. The CDR3 is CASSDGTYQETQYF. For the CDR3, the DNA is TGTGCCAGCAGCGACGGGACTTACCAAGAGACCCAGTACTTC.

The CDR3 bases are TGCAGTGCTGAGGAGGAGGTCTTCACAGATACGCAGTATTTT. Residues: CSAEEEVFTDTQYF. This rearrangement joins TRBV20-1 to TRBJ2-3, with D possibly TRBD2 on 5 matching bases. CDR3 size: 14 residues. The V and J ends lost 5 bases and 2 bases respectively, with 14 bases between them. CDR1 and CDR2 (germline): DFQATT, SNEGSKA (reference sequence).

CDR3 DNA: TGCGCCAGCAGTCATGTCCCCCAAGAGACCCAGTACTTC. This translates into CASSHVPQETQYF. J is TRBJ2-5 and V is TRBV10-2; D not resolved. Looked up from germline, CDR1 is WSHSY and CDR2 is SAAADI. The CDR3 runs to 13 residues. V lost 5 bases to trimming and J lost 1 base, with 8 bases between them.

In its sample, this clonotype was seen a few times. The V and J genes are TRBV7-2 and TRBJ2-5, with D uncertain. The V gene lost 1 base and the J gene lost 3 bases, with 6 bases spanning the gap. This CDR3 spans 13 amino acids. Germline V CDR1 and CDR2: SGHTA, FQGNSA. The chain's CDR3 is CASSLVLKETQYF. Here the CDR3 DNA reads TGTGCCAGCAGCTTAGTCCTGAAAGAGACCCAGTACTTC.

In the case of this clonotype: This may arise from a read error, as a much more abundant clone is one base away. The chain uses TRBV28 and TRBJ2-2, with D perhaps TRBD2 (5 bases). Germline V gene sequence: CDR1 MDHEN, CDR2 SYDVKM. The CDR3 length is 15 residues. The CDR3 loop is CASSKEVLNTGKLFF. CDR3 sequence (DNA): TGTGCCAGCAGTAAGGAAGTACTGAACACCGGGAAGCTGTTTTTT.

Many counts were recorded for this clonotype. V and J are TRBV7-3 and TRBJ2-1; D not resolved. Trimming removed 5 bases at V and 3 bases at J, with 8 bases between. The CDR3 is 13 amino acids. In germline, CDR1 is SGHTA, CDR2 FQGTGA. CDR3 sequence reads: CASSGSGYNEQFF. The CDR3 DNA reads as TGTGCCAGCAGCGGTAGTGGCTACAATGAGCAGTTCTTC.

This clonotype was seen a few times. The rearrangement links TRBV30 to TRBJ1-1; D gene ambiguous. Trimming pared 8 bases from V and 4 bases from J, leaving 14 bases between. Per germline, CDR1 GTSNPN and CDR2 SVGIG (reference sequence). The CDR3 runs 12 residues. This chain's CDR3 is CAGGGPSTEAFF. The CDR3 DNA follows: TGTGCCGGAGGAGGGCCGAGCACTGAAGCTTTCTTT.

This clonotype was detected only a few times. The J gene is TRBJ2-7, the V gene TRBV14; 9 bases line up with TRBD2. V lost 0 bases and J lost 0; bases outside the gene matches: 9. The CDR3 is 18 amino acids. CDR1 is SGHDN and CDR2 is FVKESK in the germline V gene. The CDR3 spells CASSQDASGMRLSYEQYF. The CDR3 DNA reads TGTGCCAGCAGCCAAGATGCTAGCGGGATGCGACTCTCCTACGAGCAGTACTTC.

This clonotype was recorded at least ten times. V and J are TRBV5-1 and TRBJ1-1; perhaps TRBD1 as D (5 bases). Trimming took 3 bases from V and 0 from J, leaving 12 bases between them. The CDR3 consists of 15 residues. CDR1 and CDR2 (germline): SGHRS, YFSETQ. The CDR3 here is CASSSWDGMNTEAFF. The CDR3 DNA is TGCGCCAGCAGCTCATGGGACGGCATGAACACTGAAGCTTTCTTT.

This clonotype has only a few counts. The V and J genes are TRBV13 and TRBJ2-1; TRBD2 aligns across 11 bases. Germline-derived CDR1 and CDR2 are PRHDT and FYEKMQ (reference sequence). V lost 5 bases, J lost 7 bases, and 7 bases stayed unmatched. This CDR3 comprises 15 residues. The CDR3 is CASSDTSGSGNEQFF. As DNA, the CDR3 is TGTGCCAGCAGCGATACTAGCGGGAGTGGGAATGAGCAGTTCTTC.

This clonotype was seen only a few times. V is TRBV20-1 and J is TRBJ1-2; perhaps TRBD1 as D (5 bases). Germline V gene sequence: CDR1 DFQATT, CDR2 SNEGSKA (reference sequence). The CDR3 is 15 amino acids. V lost 6 bases and J lost 1, with 18 bases in between. The CDR3 protein is CSARGDSHLNYGYTF. The CDR3 bases are TGCAGTGCCCGAGGTGACAGCCACCTTAACTATGGCTACACCTTC.